This T cell receptor beta chain comes out of a study of shared clonotypes between healthy human individuals. Study observations and caveats: Tissues were not sampled, only blood, and their repertoires likely differ.

Each PCR replicate from the sorted subsets contained about 180 ng DNA, which is 25,000 to 30,000 T cell genomes. Sequencing used immunoSEQ multiplex PCR; TCRdb keeps in-frame clones, though not all of them. The sample holds over 850,000 clones, around 78% seen once. V was clipped by 4 bases and J by 13 bases, with 11 bases between them. The CDR3 is 11 residues long. Looked up from germline, CDR1 is MDHEN and CDR2 is SYDVKM. Regarding this clone: The antigen is undetermined.

Material for sequencing was memory CD4+ T cells from PBMCs. The subset was: CD45RA-negative fraction. This clonotype was obtained from a man younger than 30 in good health. Some clones in this sample may be carry-over from other donors' samples. The J gene is TRBJ2-1, the V gene TRBV28; D ambiguous. The CDR3 is CASSSVPAQFF. Here the CDR3 DNA reads TGTGCCAGCAGTTCGGTCCCCGCCCAGTTCTTC.